Listed below are T cell receptor beta chains from one sample, sequenced in a study of technical replicates of blood from a few donors. The protocol was immunoSEQ multiplex PCR, while the TCRdb copy is restricted to in-frame clones and leaves out a portion. The sample contains approximately 80,000 clones, 95% to 98% of which appear only once. Sequenced sample: T cells isolated from PBMCs. Receptors were obtained from a human donor in good health. CDR3s include the opening cysteine and the closing phenylalanine or tryptophan. D genes are given only for firm matches. Clone size is stated in some rows and not others, as once, few, many or a class when expanded.

D gene	clone size	V gene	J gene	CDR3 protein	CDR3 DNA
TRBD1	once	TRBV7-3	TRBJ1-1	CASSLGQGREAFF	TGTGCCAGCAGCCTAGGACAGGGTAGGGAAGCTTTCTTT
TRBD1	.	TRBV12-5	TRBJ2-7	CASAFPRTGGEQYF	TGTGCTAGTGCTTTCCCTCGGACAGGGGGCGAGCAGTACTTC
TRBD2	.	TRBV4-1	TRBJ2-7	CASRRLAGEYYEQYF	TGCGCCAGCAGAAGACTAGCGGGAGAGTACTACGAGCAGTACTTC
.	.	TRBV6-6	TRBJ1-4	CATQGNEKLFF	TGTGCCACCCAGGGGAATGAAAAACTGTTTTTT
.	.	TRBV5-1	TRBJ2-1	CASSQQTRETHNEQFF	TGCGCCAGCAGCCAACAAACTAGAGAAACCCACAATGAGCAGTTCTTC
.	once	TRBV6-1	TRBJ1-5	CASGTESNQPQHF	TGTGCCAGCGGTACAGAGAGTAATCAGCCCCAGCATTTT
.	.	TRBV6-1	TRBJ1-1	CASRRWNTEAFF	TGTGCCAGCAGACGGTGGAACACTGAAGCTTTCTTT
TRBD1	.	TRBV30	TRBJ2-5	CAWRQKGQGDETQYF	TGTGCCTGGAGGCAGAAAGGACAGGGGGATGAGACCCAGTACTTC
.	.	TRBV28	TRBJ1-2	CASSFSSYGYTF	TGTGCCAGCAGTTTTTCCAGCTATGGCTACACCTTC
TRBD1	.	TRBV2	TRBJ2-1	CAIRDRHHEQFF	TGTGCCATCCGGGACAGGCACCATGAGCAGTTCTTC
TRBD1	.	TRBV6-5	TRBJ1-2	CASSYTGQGGGYTF	TGTGCCAGCAGTTACACCGGACAGGGTGGTGGCTACACCTTC
TRBD1	.	TRBV27	TRBJ2-7	CASSSLGDRGRYEQYF	TGTGCCAGCAGTTCCCTGGGGGACAGGGGGCGATACGAGCAGTACTTC
TRBD2	.	TRBV5-1	TRBJ2-5	CASSLAFPSGGTQYF	TGCGCCAGCAGCTTGGCCTTTCCTAGCGGGGGGACCCAGTACTTC
TRBD1	.	TRBV28	TRBJ1-4	CASSAPGQGVVELFF	TGTGCCAGCAGTGCCCCGGGACAGGGGGTGGTAGAACTGTTTTTT
.	.	TRBV5-1	TRBJ1-1	CASAAYRVDTEAFF	TGCGCCAGCGCGGCCTACAGGGTGGACACTGAAGCTTTCTTT
TRBD2	.	TRBV30	TRBJ2-1	CAWSGGAENEQFF	TGTGCCTGGAGCGGGGGGGCGGAAAATGAGCAGTTCTTC
.	.	TRBV10-3	TRBJ2-1	CAIGSTTSSYNEQFF	TGTGCCATCGGATCTACTACTAGCTCCTACAATGAGCAGTTCTTC
TRBD2	.	TRBV11-2	TRBJ2-7	CASTGGGAKVEQYF	TGTGCCAGCACCGGGGGAGGGGCTAAGGTCGAGCAGTACTTC
TRBD2	.	TRBV28	TRBJ2-1	CASSRGGFEQFF	TGTGCCAGCAGTAGGGGAGGGTTTGAGCAGTTCTTC
.	.	TRBV7-8	TRBJ1-2	CASSLVQGDDGYTF	TGTGCCAGCAGCTTAGTACAGGGAGACGATGGCTACACCTTC
.	.	TRBV11-3	TRBJ2-2	CASSLPKDRPDTGELFF	TGTGCCAGCAGCTTACCAAAAGATCGCCCGGACACCGGGGAGCTGTTTTTT
.	.	TRBV14	TRBJ2-5	CASSPDLSSQYF	TGTGCCAGCAGCCCTGACTTGTCAAGCCAGTACTTC
TRBD1	.	TRBV10-2	TRBJ2-1	CASSLGGGNEQFF	TGCGCCAGCAGTCTAGGGGGCGGAAATGAGCAGTTCTTC
TRBD1	once	TRBV27	TRBJ2-7	CASSYAGQASYEQYF	TGTGCCAGCAGTTACGCGGGACAGGCCTCCTACGAGCAGTACTTC
.	.	TRBV5-1	TRBJ2-3	CASSLGPIATDTQYF	TGCGCCAGCAGCTTGGGGCCAATAGCCACAGATACGCAGTATTTT
TRBD2	.	TRBV23-1	TRBJ2-7	CASSQSPGRGPNPRYEQYF	TGCGCCAGCAGTCAATCGCCGGGGAGGGGCCCCAACCCACGTTACGAGCAGTACTTC
.	once	TRBV25-1	TRBJ2-2	CASSERGGELFF	TGTGCCAGCAGCGAAAGGGGCGGGGAGCTGTTTTTT
.	.	TRBV7-9	TRBJ1-5	CASSLGWGTNNQPQHF	TGTGCCAGCAGTTTAGGTTGGGGGACAAACAATCAGCCCCAGCATTTT